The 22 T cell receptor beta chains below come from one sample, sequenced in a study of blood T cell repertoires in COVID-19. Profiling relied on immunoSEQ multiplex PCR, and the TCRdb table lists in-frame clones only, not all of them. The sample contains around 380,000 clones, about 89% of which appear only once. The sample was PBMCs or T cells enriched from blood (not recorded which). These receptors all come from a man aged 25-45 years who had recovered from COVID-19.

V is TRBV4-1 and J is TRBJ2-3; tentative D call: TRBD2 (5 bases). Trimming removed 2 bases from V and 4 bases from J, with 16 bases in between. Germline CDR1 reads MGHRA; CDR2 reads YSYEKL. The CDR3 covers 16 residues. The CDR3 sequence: CASSQRLSGVSDTQYF. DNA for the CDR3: TGCGCCAGCAGCCAAAGATTGTCCGGGGTATCAGATACGCAGTATTTT.

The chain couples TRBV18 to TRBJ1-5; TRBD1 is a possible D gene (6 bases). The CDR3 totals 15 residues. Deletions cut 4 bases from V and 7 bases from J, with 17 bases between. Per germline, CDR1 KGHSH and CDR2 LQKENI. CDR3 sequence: CASSQLSYREQPQHF. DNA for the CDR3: TGTGCCAGCTCACAACTGTCTTACAGGGAGCAGCCCCAGCATTTT.

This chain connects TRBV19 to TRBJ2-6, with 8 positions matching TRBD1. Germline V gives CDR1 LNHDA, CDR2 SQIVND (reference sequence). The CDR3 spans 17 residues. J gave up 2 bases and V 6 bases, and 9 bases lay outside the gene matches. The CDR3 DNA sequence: TGTGCCAGTAGAGGCGGACAGGGTAATACTGGGGCCAACGTCCTGACTTTC. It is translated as CASRGGQGNTGANVLTF.

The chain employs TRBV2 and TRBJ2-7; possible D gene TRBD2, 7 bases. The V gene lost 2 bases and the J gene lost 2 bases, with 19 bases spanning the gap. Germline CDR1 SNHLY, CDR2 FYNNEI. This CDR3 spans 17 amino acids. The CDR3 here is CASSEFVGGARAYEQYF. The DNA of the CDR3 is TGTGCCAGCAGTGAATTTGTGGGGGGGGCTCGAGCCTACGAGCAGTACTTC.

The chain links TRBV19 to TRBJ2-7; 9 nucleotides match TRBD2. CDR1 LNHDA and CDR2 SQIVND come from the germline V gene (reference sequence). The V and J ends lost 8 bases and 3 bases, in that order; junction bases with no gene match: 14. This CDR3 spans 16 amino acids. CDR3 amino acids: CASSRFGGGAGYEQYF. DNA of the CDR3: TGTGCCAGTTCCCGATTCGGCGGGGGGGCTGGCTACGAGCAGTACTTC.

The CDR3 coding sequence is TGTGCCAGCAGCAACCGGTACACTGAAGCTTTCTTT. This gives the protein CASSNRYTEAFF. The chain uses TRBV7-6 and TRBJ1-1, with D hard to call. Trimming pared 5 bases from V and 3 bases from J, leaving 7 bases between. Germline V lookup: CDR1 SGHVS, CDR2 FNYEAQ. The CDR3 is 12 amino acids.

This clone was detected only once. CDR3 residues: CASSNRASTDTQYF. CDR3 bases: TGTGCCAGCAGTAACAGGGCTAGCACAGATACGCAGTATTTT. V gene TRBV6-4 combines with J gene TRBJ2-3; TRBD1 is a possible D gene (6 bases). CDR1 MRHNA and CDR2 SNTAGT come from the germline V gene. V lost 5 bases and J lost 0, with 9 bases in between. This CDR3 region has 14 residues.

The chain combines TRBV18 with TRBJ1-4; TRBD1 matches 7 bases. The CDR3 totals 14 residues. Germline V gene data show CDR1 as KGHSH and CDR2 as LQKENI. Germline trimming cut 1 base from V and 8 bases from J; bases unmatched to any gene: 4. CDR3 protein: CASSPQGAPEKLFF. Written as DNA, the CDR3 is TGTGCCAGCTCACCACAGGGGGCGCCGGAAAAACTGTTTTTT.

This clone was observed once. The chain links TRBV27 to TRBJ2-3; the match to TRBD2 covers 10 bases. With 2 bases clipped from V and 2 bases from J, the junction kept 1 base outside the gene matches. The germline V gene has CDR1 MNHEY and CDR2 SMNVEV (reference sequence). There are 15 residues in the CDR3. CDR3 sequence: CASSLLAGVTDTQYF. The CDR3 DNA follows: TGTGCCAGCAGTTTACTAGCGGGGGTCACAGATACGCAGTATTTT.

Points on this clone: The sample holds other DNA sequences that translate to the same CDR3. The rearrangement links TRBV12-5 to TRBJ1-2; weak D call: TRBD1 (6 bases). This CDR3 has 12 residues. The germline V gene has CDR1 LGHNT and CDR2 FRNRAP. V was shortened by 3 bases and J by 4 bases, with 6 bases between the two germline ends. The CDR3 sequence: CASGLQGYGYTF. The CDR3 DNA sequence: TGTGCTAGTGGTTTACAGGGCTATGGCTACACCTTC.

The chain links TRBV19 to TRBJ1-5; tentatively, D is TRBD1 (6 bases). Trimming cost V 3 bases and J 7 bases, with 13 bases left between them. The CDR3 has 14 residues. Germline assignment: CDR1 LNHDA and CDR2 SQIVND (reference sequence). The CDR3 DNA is TGTGCCAGTAGTATCTGGGGGCAGGGACAGCCCCAGCATTTT. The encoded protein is CASSIWGQGQPQHF.

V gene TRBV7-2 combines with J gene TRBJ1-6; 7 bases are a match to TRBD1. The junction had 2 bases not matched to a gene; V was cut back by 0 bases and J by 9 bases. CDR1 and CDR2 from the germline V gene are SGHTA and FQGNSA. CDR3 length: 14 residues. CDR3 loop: CASSLAQGSSPLHF. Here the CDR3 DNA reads TGTGCCAGCAGCTTAGCACAGGGGAGTTCACCCCTCCACTTT.

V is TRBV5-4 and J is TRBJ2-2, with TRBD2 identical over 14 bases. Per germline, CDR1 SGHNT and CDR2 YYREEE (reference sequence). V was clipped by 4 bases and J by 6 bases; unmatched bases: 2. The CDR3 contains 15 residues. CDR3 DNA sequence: TGTGCCAGCAGCCCGGGACTAGCGGGGGCCGGGGAGCTGTTTTTT. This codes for CASSPGLAGAGELFF.

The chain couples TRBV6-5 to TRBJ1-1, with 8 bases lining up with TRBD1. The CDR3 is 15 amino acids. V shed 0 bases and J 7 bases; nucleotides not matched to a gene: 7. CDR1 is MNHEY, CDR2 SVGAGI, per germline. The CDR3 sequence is CASSYSQTGALEAFF. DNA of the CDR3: TGTGCCAGCAGTTACTCGCAGACAGGGGCCCTTGAAGCTTTCTTT.

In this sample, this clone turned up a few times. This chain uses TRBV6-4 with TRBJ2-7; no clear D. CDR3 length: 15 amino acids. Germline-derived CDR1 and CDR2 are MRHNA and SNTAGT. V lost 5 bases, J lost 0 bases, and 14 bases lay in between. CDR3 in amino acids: CASSITPGSSYEQYF. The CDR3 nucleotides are TGTGCCAGCAGTATTACCCCAGGAAGCTCCTACGAGCAGTACTTC.

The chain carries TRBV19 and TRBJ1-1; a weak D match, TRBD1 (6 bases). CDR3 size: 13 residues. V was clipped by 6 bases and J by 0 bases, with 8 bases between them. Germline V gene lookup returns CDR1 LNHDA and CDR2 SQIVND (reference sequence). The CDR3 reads CASRTGLNTEAFF. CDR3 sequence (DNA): TGTGCCAGTAGGACAGGCTTGAACACTGAAGCTTTCTTT. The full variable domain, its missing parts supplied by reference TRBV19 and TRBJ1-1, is DGGITQSPKYLFRKEGQNVTLSCEQNLNHDAMYWYRQDPGQGLRLIYYSQIVNDFQKGDIAEGYSVSREKKESFPLTVTSAQKNPTAFYLCASRTGLNTEAFFGQGTRLTVV.

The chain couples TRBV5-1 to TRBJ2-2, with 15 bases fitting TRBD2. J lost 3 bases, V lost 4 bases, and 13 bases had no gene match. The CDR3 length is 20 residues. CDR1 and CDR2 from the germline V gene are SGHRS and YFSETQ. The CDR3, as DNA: TGCGCCAGCAGCCTATCGTCCGGGACTAGCGGGGGGTGGCACACCGGGGAGCTGTTTTTT. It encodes CASSLSSGTSGGWHTGELFF. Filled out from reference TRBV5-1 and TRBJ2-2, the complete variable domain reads KAGVTQTPRYLIKTRGQQVTLSCSPISGHRSVSWYQQTPGQGLQFLFEYFSETQRNKGNFPGRFSGRQFSNSRSEMNVSTLELGDSALYLCASSLSSGTSGGWHTGELFFGEGSRLTVL.

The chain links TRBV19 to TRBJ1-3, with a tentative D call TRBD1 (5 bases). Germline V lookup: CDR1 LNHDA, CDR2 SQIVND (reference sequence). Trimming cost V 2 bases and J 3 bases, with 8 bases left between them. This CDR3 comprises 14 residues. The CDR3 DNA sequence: TGTGCCAGTAGTATACGGGGGAATGGAAACACCATATATTTT. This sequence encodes CASSIRGNGNTIYF.

CDR3 bases: TGCGCCAGCAGCACCGGACTAGCGGGGTTGCGGAATGAGCAGTTCTTC. It translates to CASSTGLAGLRNEQFF. The V call is TRBV5-1, the J call TRBJ2-1, with TRBD2 identical over 12 bases. The CDR3 length is 16 residues. CDR1 is SGHRS, CDR2 YFSETQ, per germline. The V and J ends lost 4 bases and 7 bases, in that order; junction bases with no gene match: 9.

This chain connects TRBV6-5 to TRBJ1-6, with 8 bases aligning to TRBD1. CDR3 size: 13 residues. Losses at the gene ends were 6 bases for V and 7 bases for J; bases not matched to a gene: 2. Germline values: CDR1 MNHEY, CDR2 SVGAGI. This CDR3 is CASRTGDNSPLHF. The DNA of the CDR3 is TGTGCCAGCAGGACAGGGGACAATTCACCCCTCCACTTT.

This chain's CDR3 is CASSLGGPENEKLFF. For the CDR3, the DNA is TGTGCCAGCAGCCTAGGGGGCCCGGAGAATGAAAAACTGTTTTTT. This sequence joins TRBV3-1 (or the pseudogene TRBV3-2) and TRBJ1-4; 7 positions match TRBD1. Unmatched junction bases numbered 7, after V lost 4 bases and J lost 5 bases. The germline V gene encodes CDR1 LGHDT and CDR2 YNNKEL (reference sequence). The CDR3 has 15 residues.

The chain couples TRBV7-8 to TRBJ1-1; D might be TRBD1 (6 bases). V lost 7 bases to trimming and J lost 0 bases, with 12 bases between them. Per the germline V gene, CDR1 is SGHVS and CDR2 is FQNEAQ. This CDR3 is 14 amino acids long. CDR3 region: CASTRTGMNTEAFF. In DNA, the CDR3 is TGTGCCAGCACAAGAACAGGGATGAACACTGAAGCTTTCTTT.